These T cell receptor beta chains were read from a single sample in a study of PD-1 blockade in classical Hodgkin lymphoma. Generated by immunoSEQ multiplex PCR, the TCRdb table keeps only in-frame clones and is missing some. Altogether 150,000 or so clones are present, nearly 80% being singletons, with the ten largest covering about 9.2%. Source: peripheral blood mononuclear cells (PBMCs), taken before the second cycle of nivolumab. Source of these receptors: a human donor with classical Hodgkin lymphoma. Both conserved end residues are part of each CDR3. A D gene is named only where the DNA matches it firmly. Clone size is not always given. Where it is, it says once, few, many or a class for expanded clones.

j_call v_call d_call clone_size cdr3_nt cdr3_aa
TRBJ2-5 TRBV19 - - TGTGCCAGTAGTATTGAAGGGGCGGCCGGGACCCAGTACTTC CASSIEGAAGTQYF
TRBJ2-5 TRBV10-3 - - TGTGCCATCAGAGACAGTTACCAAGAGACCCAGTACTTC CAIRDSYQETQYF
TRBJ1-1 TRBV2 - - TGTGCCAGCAGTGAGTATGGATTGGCCACTGAAGCTTTCTTT CASSEYGLATEAFF
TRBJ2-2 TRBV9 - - TGTGCCAGCAGCGTCACAGGGATAAACACCGGGGAGCTGTTTTTT CASSVTGINTGELFF
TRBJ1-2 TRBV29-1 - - TGCAGCTCGACCCCGGGCAATGGGGTCCACTCAAGCAACTATGGCTACACCTTC CSSTPGNGVHSSNYGYTF
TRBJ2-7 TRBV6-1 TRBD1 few TGTGCCAGCAGATCCGGGACAGCAAACTCCTACGAGCAGTACTTC CASRSGTANSYEQYF
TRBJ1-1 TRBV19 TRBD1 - TGTGCCAGTAGTACCTTCAACCCCCGGACAGGGACGAACACTGAAGCTTTCTTT CASSTFNPRTGTNTEAFF
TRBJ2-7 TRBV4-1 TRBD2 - TGCGCCAGCAGCCAAGAGAAGCCGGTGCCGGGACTAACCACCTACGAGCAGTACTTC CASSQEKPVPGLTTYEQYF
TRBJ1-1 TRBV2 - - TGTGCCAGCAGTTGGGAAGGGGCAGGGACTGAAGCTTTCTTT CASSWEGAGTEAFF
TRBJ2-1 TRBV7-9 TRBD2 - TGTGCCAGCAGCTCCACTAGCGGGAGTAACTACAATGAGCAGTTCTTC CASSSTSGSNYNEQFF
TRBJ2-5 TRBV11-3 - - TGTGCCAGCAGCACGACAGAGGATCAAGAGACCCAGTACTTC CASSTTEDQETQYF
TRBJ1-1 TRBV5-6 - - TGTGCCAGCAGCTTGTGGTCGGGGAACACTGAAGCTTTCTTT CASSLWSGNTEAFF
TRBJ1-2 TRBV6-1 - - TGTGCCAGCAGTGAAACCCTCATCAGGGGCGCCTATGGCTACACCTTC CASSETLIRGAYGYTF
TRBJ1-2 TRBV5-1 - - TGCGCCAGCCGACGGGAGGTTTCTGGCTACACCTTC CASRREVSGYTF
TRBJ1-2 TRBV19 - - TGTGCCAGTAGTGCCGGGAACCTCTATGGCTACACCTTC CASSAGNLYGYTF
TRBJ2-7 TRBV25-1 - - TGTGCCAGCAGTGAATTCCCCAGGTCCTACGAGCAGTACTTC CASSEFPRSYEQYF
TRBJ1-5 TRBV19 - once TGTGCCAGTAGTATAGGGTTTGGTCGGCAGGGGAGCAATCAGCCCCAGCATTTT CASSIGFGRQGSNQPQHF
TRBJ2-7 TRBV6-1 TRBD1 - TGTGCCAGCAAAGCTGACAGGGGGGCCTCCTACGAGCAGTACTTC CASKADRGASYEQYF
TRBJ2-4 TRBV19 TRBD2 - TGTGCCAGTAGTAGCCCTACCGGCGGGGGAATTGCCAAAAACATTCAGTACTTC CASSSPTGGGIAKNIQYF
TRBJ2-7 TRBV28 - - TGTGCCAGCACTACACTGAGCTCCTACGAGCAGTACTTC CASTTLSSYEQYF
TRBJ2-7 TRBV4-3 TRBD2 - TGCGCCAGCAGCCAAGCGGTCGGGACTAGACCCTACGAGCAGTACTTC CASSQAVGTRPYEQYF
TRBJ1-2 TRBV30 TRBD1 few TGTGCCTGGGCCCGTGGACAGGGTGCACTGGGGGTCAGGAGGGACTACTATGGCTACACCTTC CAWARGQGALGVRRDYYGYTF
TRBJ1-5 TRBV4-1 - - TGCGCCAGCAGCCAAGAAAGGGTTTTGGGCAATCAGCCCCAGCATTTT CASSQERVLGNQPQHF
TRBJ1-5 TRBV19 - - TGTGCCAGTAGTACAGGGATCAGCTCCGGCACCCAGCATTTT CASSTGISSGTQHF
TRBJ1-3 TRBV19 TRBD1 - TGTGCCAGTAACCCGGGACAGCCATTCTCTGGAAACACCATATATTTT CASNPGQPFSGNTIYF
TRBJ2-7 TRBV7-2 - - TGTGCCAGCAGCAAGGGAAACCGGCCCGACGAGCAGTACTTC CASSKGNRPDEQYF
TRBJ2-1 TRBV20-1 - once TGCAGTGCAGGCCCCTACAATGAGCAGTTCTTC CSAGPYNEQFF
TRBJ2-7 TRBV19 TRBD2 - TGTGCCAGTAGGACTAGCGGGAGGCCTTTGGGGCCAAGAAACGAGCAGTACTTC CASRTSGRPLGPRNEQYF
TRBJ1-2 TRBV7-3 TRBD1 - TGTGCCAGCAGTTGGGGACAGGGGATTGATGGCTACACCTTC CASSWGQGIDGYTF
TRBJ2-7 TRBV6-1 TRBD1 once TGTGCCAGCGCACGATTTTGGGACAGAGAGTACGAGCAGTACTTC CASARFWDREYEQYF
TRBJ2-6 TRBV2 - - TGTGCCAGCAGTGATGGGGCTGGGGCCAACGTCCTGACTTTC CASSDGAGANVLTF
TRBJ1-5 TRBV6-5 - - TGTGCCAGCAGAAACGGGACAACCCAGCCCCAGCATTTT CASRNGTTQPQHF
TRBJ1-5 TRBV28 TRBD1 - TGTGCCAGCGGACCTCCGGGACAGGGGTATCAGCCCCAGCATTTT CASGPPGQGYQPQHF
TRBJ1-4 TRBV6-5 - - TGTGCCAGCAGTCGCACATTAACTAATGAAAAACTGTTTTTT CASSRTLTNEKLFF
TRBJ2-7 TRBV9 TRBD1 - TGTGCCAGCAGCTTTACCGGGACAGGGAACGAGCAGTACTTC CASSFTGTGNEQYF
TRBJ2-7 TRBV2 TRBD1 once TGTGCCAGTCGGGACAGGGGTTACGAGCAGTACTTC CASRDRGYEQYF
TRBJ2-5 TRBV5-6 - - TGTGCCAGCAGCTCCCGGGACCTTAGGGAGACCCAGTACTTC CASSSRDLRETQYF
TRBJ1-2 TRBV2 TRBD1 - TGTGCCAGCAGGACGACAGGGGGCGGCTATGGCTACACCTTC CASRTTGGGYGYTF
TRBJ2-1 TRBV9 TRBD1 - TGTGCCAGCAGCTTCCGGGACAGCAACAATGAGCAGTTCTTC CASSFRDSNNEQFF
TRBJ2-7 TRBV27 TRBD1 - TGTGCCAGCAGTAGGGACAGGGGCTACGAGCAGTACTTC CASSRDRGYEQYF
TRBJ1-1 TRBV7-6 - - TGTGCCAGCAGCTTAAGGGCAGGGCGGCAAGCTTTCTTT CASSLRAGRQAFF
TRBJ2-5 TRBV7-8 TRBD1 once TGTGCCAGCAGCCCCCAGCCGGGACAGGGCGCAGAGACCCAGTACTTC CASSPQPGQGAETQYF
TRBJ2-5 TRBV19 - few TGTGCCAGTAGTAGGAGAGAGACCCAGTACTTC CASSRRETQYF
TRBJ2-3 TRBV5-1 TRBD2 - TGCGCCAGCAGCACCGGACTAGCGGGCCCAGATACGCAGTATTTT CASSTGLAGPDTQYF
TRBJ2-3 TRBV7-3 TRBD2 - TGTGCCAGCAGCTCGAAAGGTACTAGCGGGTATCGGACAGATACGCAGTATTTT CASSSKGTSGYRTDTQYF
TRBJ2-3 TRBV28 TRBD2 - TGTGCCAGCAGTTTATATTTAGCGGGAGGGTTTACGCAGTATTTT CASSLYLAGGFTQYF
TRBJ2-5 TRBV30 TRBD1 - TGTGCCTGGAGCCATAAGGGGGCTAAGGGCGAGACCCAGTACTTC CAWSHKGAKGETQYF
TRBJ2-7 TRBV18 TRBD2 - TGTGCCAGCTCCCCTCGACTAGCGGGAGGGACCTACGAGCAGTACTTC CASSPRLAGGTYEQYF
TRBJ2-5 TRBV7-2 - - TGTGCCAGCAGCCTACGCCAGGGCTTCCAAGAGACCCAGTACTTC CASSLRQGFQETQYF
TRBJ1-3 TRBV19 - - TGTGCCAGTAGTATAGATTCAACAGGCTCTGGAAACACCATATATTTT CASSIDSTGSGNTIYF
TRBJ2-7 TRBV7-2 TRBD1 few TGTGCCAGCAGCTTAGGGGGACAGAGCACAAACTACCAGTACTTC CASSLGGQSTNYQYF
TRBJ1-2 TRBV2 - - TGTGCCAGCAGTGAAACGGGTTTTTTGGGCTACACCTTC CASSETGFLGYTF
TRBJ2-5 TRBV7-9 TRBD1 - TGTGCCAGCAGCGACAGGGGAGGAGAGACCCAGTACTTC CASSDRGGETQYF
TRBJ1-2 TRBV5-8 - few TGTGCCAGCAGCTTGGGCCTTGACTATGGCTACACCTTC CASSLGLDYGYTF
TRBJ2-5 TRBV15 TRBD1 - TGTGCCACCAGCAGAGGGGACAGGCCGGAGACCCAGTACTTC CATSRGDRPETQYF
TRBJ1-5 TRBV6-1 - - TGTGCCAGCAGGGCCGGTGTTTTTAGCAATCAGCCCCAGCATTTT CASRAGVFSNQPQHF
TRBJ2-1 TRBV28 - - TGTGCCAGCAGCAGCTACAATGAGCAGTTCTTC CASSSYNEQFF